A single sample is the source of the 32 T cell receptor beta chains below, sequenced in a study of technical replicates of blood from a few donors (dated by TCRdb to 2017 to 2019). Receptor amplification or capture employed the immunoSEQ multiplex PCR assay. TCRdb stores this immuneACCESS table with in-frame sequences only. Part of the clones is absent; in the studies checked, under half of the shortfall reflects unresolved V genes, and no reason is known for the rest. The sample table shows tens of thousands of clones, and 70% to 90% are seen once. In total, the top ten clones hold 4.5% to 5.5% of the sample. The sequencing input was PBMCs. The receptor set was obtained from a human donor in good health. Some clones in this sample may be carry-over from other donors' samples.

This clone is a singleton in its sample. The V gene is TRBV9, the J gene TRBJ1-2, with 7 bases lining up with TRBD1. Germline lookup yields CDR1 SGDLS and CDR2 YYNGEE. V was clipped by 3 bases and J by 4 bases; unmatched bases: 6. The CDR3 extends over 14 amino acids. CDR3 in DNA: TGTGCCAGCAGCGCAGGGACAGAGGGCTATGGCTACACCTTC. Its protein is CASSAGTEGYGYTF.

The chain combines TRBV5-1 with TRBJ2-5; 7 positions match TRBD1. The CDR3 is 13 amino acids. Germline CDR1 reads SGHRS; CDR2 reads YFSETQ. J lost 0 bases, V lost 4 bases, and 0 bases had no gene match. CDR3 region: CASSQGDQETQYF. DNA of the CDR3: TGCGCCAGCAGCCAGGGGGACCAAGAGACCCAGTACTTC.

This chain connects TRBV2 to TRBJ2-1; 8 bases fit TRBD1. The CDR3 has 15 residues. The ends lost 7 bases at V and 0 bases at J; junction bases unmatched: 5. Germline V gives CDR1 SNHLY, CDR2 FYNNEI. This CDR3 is CASTSTGGSYNEQFF. The CDR3 bases are TGTGCCAGCACCTCAACAGGGGGCTCCTACAATGAGCAGTTCTTC.

The chain links TRBV6-5 to TRBJ1-1, with D uncertain. Trimming left V 2 bases short and J 7 bases short, with 14 bases between. Germline V gene data show CDR1 as MNHEY and CDR2 as SVGAGI. This CDR3 region has 14 residues. The CDR3, as DNA: TGTGCCAGCAGTTACCTGGGCGTGGGCCATGAAGCTTTCTTT. This translates into CASSYLGVGHEAFF.

The rearrangement uses TRBV5-1 and TRBJ2-2; 14 bases map to TRBD2. CDR1 SGHRS and CDR2 YFSETQ come from the germline V gene. The CDR3 is made up of 15 amino acids. The junction had 5 bases not matched to a gene; V was cut back by 7 bases and J by 6 bases. CDR3 residues: CASGTSGGYPGELFF. CDR3 nucleotide sequence: TGCGCCAGCGGGACTAGCGGGGGATATCCCGGGGAGCTGTTTTTT.

The chain employs TRBV5-4 and TRBJ2-7; TRBD1 matches at 9 bases. CDR3 length equals 15 residues. The V gene end was trimmed by 4 bases and the J gene end by 5 bases; junction bases not matched to a gene: 10. Germline-derived CDR1 and CDR2 are SGHNT and YYREEE (reference sequence). CDR3 residues: CASSRETGGFNEQYF. Here the CDR3 DNA reads TGTGCCAGCAGCAGGGAAACAGGGGGCTTCAACGAGCAGTACTTC. Complete variable domain (other parts from reference TRBV5-4 and TRBJ2-7): ETGVTQSPTHLIKTRGQQVTLRCSSQSGHNTVSWYQQALGQGPQFIFQYYREEENGRGNFPPRFSGLQFPNYSSELNVNALELDDSALYLCASSRETGGFNEQYFGPGTRLTVT.

The chain joins TRBV6-6 to TRBJ1-2, with TRBD1 matching 7 bases. After removal of 0 bases from V and 7 bases from J, the junction contained 5 bases not matched to a gene. CDR3 length equals 14 residues. In germline, CDR1 is MNHNY, CDR2 SVGAGI (reference sequence). CDR3 sequence reads: CASSYSEGAGGYTF. The CDR3 DNA reads TGTGCCAGCAGTTACTCGGAGGGGGCTGGTGGCTACACCTTC.

The chain carries TRBV1 and TRBJ2-1; the D segment call TRBD2 is taken from the table without a DNA check. TRBV1 corresponds to a pseudogene. The CDR3 runs 16 residues. The CDR3 protein is CTSSQEPVYGSNEQFF. CDR3 nucleotide sequence: TGCACCAGCAGCCAAGAACCGGTGTATGGGAGCAATGAGCAGTTCTTC.

The genes are TRBV7-9 and TRBJ1-3; the D gene is possibly TRBD1 (6 bases). Germline V gene sequence: CDR1 SEHNR, CDR2 FQNEAQ (reference sequence). The V gene lost 4 bases and the J gene lost 0 bases, with 13 bases spanning the gap. The CDR3 covers 16 residues. For the CDR3, the DNA is TGTGCCAGCAGCTCTACAAGGGGGAGCTCTGGAAACACCATATATTTT. Translation: CASSSTRGSSGNTIYF.

This chain connects TRBV7-8 to TRBJ1-1; D may be TRBD1 (5 bases). Trimming took 1 base from V and 0 from J, leaving 9 bases between them. The CDR3 consists of 15 residues. Germline-derived CDR1 and CDR2 are SGHVS and FQNEAQ. The CDR3 sequence is CASSLGAGMNTEAFF. The CDR3 bases are TGTGCCAGCAGCTTAGGGGCAGGGATGAACACTGAAGCTTTCTTT.

V is TRBV2 and J is TRBJ2-1; D perhaps matches TRBD2 (6 bases). The germline gives CDR1 SNHLY, CDR2 FYNNEI. CDR3 size: 14 residues. Deletions cut 10 bases from V and 6 bases from J, with 19 bases between. In nucleotides, the CDR3 is TGTGCCACCCTCCGGGACTGGGGATTCAATGAGCAGTTCTTC. It codes for CATLRDWGFNEQFF.

The rearrangement joins TRBV7-9 to TRBJ2-3; 14 bases agree with TRBD2. This CDR3 has 17 amino acids. With 2 bases clipped from V and 7 bases from J, the junction kept 8 bases outside the gene matches. CDR1 is SEHNR and CDR2 is FQNEAQ in the germline V gene (reference sequence). CDR3 sequence: CASSLRTSGRTHHTQYF. DNA of the CDR3: TGTGCCAGCAGCTTACGGACTAGCGGGAGGACCCATCATACGCAGTATTTT.

The CDR3 sequence: CASREGTAQTF. The CDR3 DNA sequence: TGTGCCAGCAGGGAGGGGACGGCGCAGACCTTC. This chain joins TRBV2 and TRBJ1-2; a possible D gene is TRBD1 (5 bases). Germline V lookup: CDR1 SNHLY, CDR2 FYNNEI. V was trimmed by 6 bases and J by 14 bases, leaving 16 bases between them. This CDR3 comprises 11 residues.

The gene calls are TRBV7-2 and TRBJ1-1, with 7 bases fitting TRBD1. Per germline, CDR1 SGHTA and CDR2 FQGNSA. V lost 3 bases and J lost 0; bases outside the gene matches: 4. The CDR3 sequence is 15 residues long. CDR3 sequence: CASSLKQGMNTEAFF. The CDR3 DNA is TGTGCCAGCAGCTTGAAACAGGGGATGAACACTGAAGCTTTCTTT.

This chain links TRBV7-2 with TRBJ2-5; 9 bases map to TRBD2. The CDR3 is 15 residues long. From germline, CDR1 is SGHTA and CDR2 FQGNSA. V shed 5 bases, J shed 5 bases, and the junction held 9 bases outside the gene matches. CDR3: CASSQSNSGSETQYF. The CDR3 DNA reads as TGTGCCAGCAGCCAATCGAATAGCGGGAGTGAGACCCAGTACTTC.

This rearrangement joins TRBV18 to TRBJ1-5; TRBD1 is a possible D gene (5 bases). CDR1 is KGHSH, CDR2 LQKENI, per germline. V dropped 4 bases and J dropped 6 bases, with 16 bases sitting between them. The CDR3 extends over 15 amino acids. The CDR3 is CASSLFRDLSQPQHF. For the CDR3, the DNA is TGTGCCAGCTCACTATTCAGGGATCTAAGTCAGCCCCAGCATTTT.

This clone was detected only once. V is TRBV5-6 and J is TRBJ2-4; 8 nucleotides match TRBD2. This CDR3 spans 14 amino acids. The germline CDR1 and CDR2 sequences are SGHDT and YYEEEE. After removal of 2 bases from V and 8 bases from J, the junction contained 6 bases not matched to a gene. The CDR3, as DNA: TGTGCCAGCAGCTTCGGGGGGGCCGGGGACATTCAGTACTTC. As protein: CASSFGGAGDIQYF.

The rearrangement joins TRBV7-2 to TRBJ1-5; a possible D gene is TRBD1 (5 bases). Germline CDR1 is SGHTA and CDR2 is FQGNSA. The CDR3 covers 15 residues. V dropped 4 bases and J dropped 1 base, with 11 bases sitting between them. The CDR3 loop is CASSSRAGSNQPQHF. CDR3 DNA sequence: TGTGCCAGCAGCTCCCGGGCAGGGAGCAATCAGCCCCAGCATTTT.

The V gene is TRBV7-2, the J gene TRBJ2-7, with no clear D. The germline CDR1 and CDR2 sequences are SGHTA and FQGNSA. Between the trimmed V and J ends, which lost 2 bases and 6 bases, there was a span of 17 bases. This CDR3 region has 15 residues. CDR3 DNA sequence: TGTGCCAGCAGCTTACAACGGTCCCTGCCTTTCGAGCAGTACTTC. Translating it yields CASSLQRSLPFEQYF.

The chain recombines TRBV6-1 with TRBJ2-1; TRBD1 might be the D (6 bases). There are 15 residues in the CDR3. From germline, CDR1 is MNHNS and CDR2 SASEGT. The V end was cut by 7 bases, the J end by 4 bases, with 17 bases between. The CDR3, as DNA: TGTGCCAGCAACGAAGACAGGAGCCTTTACAATGAGCAGTTCTTC. Amino acid sequence: CASNEDRSLYNEQFF.

This chain links TRBV2 with TRBJ2-5, with 9 nucleotides matching TRBD1. The CDR3 has 14 residues. J gave up 5 bases and V 7 bases, and 8 bases lay outside the gene matches. Germline CDR1 is SNHLY and CDR2 is FYNNEI. This chain's CDR3 is CASNPGTGKETQYF. The CDR3 DNA reads as TGTGCCAGCAACCCCGGGACAGGGAAGGAGACCCAGTACTTC.

This chain links TRBV18 with TRBJ2-1; 11 nucleotides align to TRBD2. Germline V lookup: CDR1 KGHSH, CDR2 LQKENI. This CDR3 contains 18 residues. V lost 1 base to trimming and J lost 4 bases; unmatched junction nucleotides: 9. CDR3: CASSPRPLTSGAYNEQFF. The CDR3 nucleotides read TGTGCCAGCTCACCACGGCCCCTGACTAGCGGGGCTTACAATGAGCAGTTCTTC.

The J gene is TRBJ2-7, the V gene TRBV5-1; maybe TRBD2 (5 bases). There are 14 residues in the CDR3. Germline CDR1 reads SGHRS; CDR2 reads YFSETQ. The V gene lost 4 bases and the J gene lost 6 bases, with 17 bases spanning the gap. For the CDR3, the DNA is TGCGCCAGCAGCCAGTCTAGCCCAGTCTCCGAGCAGTACTTC. As protein: CASSQSSPVSEQYF.

V gene TRBV28 combines with J gene TRBJ2-7; 9 bases fit TRBD1. Per germline, CDR1 MDHEN and CDR2 SYDVKM. Trimming at V came to 3 bases and at J to 4 bases, leaving 4 bases not matched to a gene. The CDR3 contains 14 residues. CDR3 residues: CASSLGQGGYEQYF. CDR3 sequence (DNA): TGTGCCAGCAGTTTGGGACAGGGCGGGTACGAGCAGTACTTC.

This clone appeared a single time. The chain employs TRBV19 and TRBJ2-7; a weak D match, TRBD2 (5 bases). The CDR3 contains 14 residues. Germline V gene data show CDR1 as LNHDA and CDR2 as SQIVND (reference sequence). The germline V and J ends were trimmed by 7 bases and 9 bases, with 22 bases remaining between them. CDR3 in amino acids: CASTPGNPLGMQYF. CDR3 in DNA: TGTGCCAGTACCCCGGGGAACCCCCTTGGGATGCAGTACTTC. Supplemented by reference TRBV19 and TRBJ2-7, the full variable domain reads DGGITQSPKYLFRKEGQNVTLSCEQNLNHDAMYWYRQDPGQGLRLIYYSQIVNDFQKGDIAEGYSVSREKKESFPLTVTSAQKNPTAFYLCASTPGNPLGMQYFGPGTRLTVT.

This clone was seen only once. The rearrangement joins TRBV5-4 to TRBJ2-3; D call uncertain. Trimming removed 4 bases from V and 6 bases from J, with 9 bases in between. The CDR3 loop spans 12 amino acids. The V gene's germline CDR1 is SGHNT and CDR2 YYREEE (reference sequence). CDR3 amino acids: CASSLFPDTQYF. The CDR3 DNA is TGTGCCAGCAGCCTATTTCCCGATACGCAGTATTTT.

This chain links TRBV4-3 with TRBJ2-7; weak D call: TRBD2 (5 bases). The germline V gene has CDR1 LGHNA and CDR2 YSLEER. V was trimmed by 0 bases and J by 3 bases, leaving 12 bases between them. The CDR3 length is 15 residues. CDR3 DNA: TGCGCCAGCAGCCAAGAACGGACTGCCGGCTACGAGCAGTACTTC. Translation gives CASSQERTAGYEQYF.

The chain uses TRBV18 and TRBJ2-7, with 15 nucleotides matching TRBD2. Germline CDR1 and CDR2: KGHSH and LQKENI. The CDR3 loop spans 19 amino acids. The V gene end was trimmed by 1 base and the J gene end by 1 base; junction bases not matched to a gene: 8. This chain's CDR3 is CASSPLIGTSGGNSYEQYF. In nucleotides, the CDR3 is TGTGCCAGCTCACCACTAATTGGGACTAGCGGGGGGAATTCCTACGAGCAGTACTTC.

The V and J genes are TRBV7-8 and TRBJ1-1, with D possibly being TRBD1 (6 bases). This CDR3 contains 15 residues. V was pared by 3 bases and J by 5 bases, with 16 bases between. Germline loops: CDR1 SGHVS, CDR2 FQNEAQ. The CDR3 here is CASSFTGNWATEAFF. As DNA, the CDR3 is TGTGCCAGCAGCTTCACAGGGAACTGGGCGACTGAAGCTTTCTTT.

This chain links TRBV30 with TRBJ1-2, with TRBD1 identical over 7 bases. CDR1 GTSNPN and CDR2 SVGIG come from the germline V gene (reference sequence). Germline trimming cut 3 bases from V and 7 bases from J; bases unmatched to any gene: 5. The CDR3 is made up of 12 amino acids. Here the CDR3 DNA reads TGTGCCTGGAGGGAGACAGGGCTTGGCTACACCTTC. Amino acids: CAWRETGLGYTF.

The chain has TRBV5-1 and TRBJ2-2; possibly TRBD1 for D (6 bases). Per germline, CDR1 SGHRS and CDR2 YFSETQ. V lost 4 bases and J lost 5, with 15 bases in between. CDR3 length: 15 residues. CDR3 DNA: TGCGCCAGCAGCCCCGGACAGAGGGATACCGGGGAGCTGTTTTTT. As protein: CASSPGQRDTGELFF.

This chain uses TRBV6-1 with TRBJ2-7, with a tentative D call TRBD2 (6 bases). The germline V gene has CDR1 MNHNS and CDR2 SASEGT. The CDR3 has 16 residues. The germline V and J ends were trimmed by 6 bases and 0 bases, with 18 bases remaining between them. CDR3 in DNA: TGTGCCAGCAGGGAAAATGCGGGACCCAGCTCCTACGAGCAGTACTTC. This encodes CASRENAGPSSYEQYF.